Below are 16 T cell receptor beta chains sequenced from a single sample in a study of shared clonotypes between healthy human individuals. Naive CD8 cells comprised CD45RO-negative, CCR7-positively selected cells, excluding terminally differentiated effector memory CD45RA+ cells. The repertoire was sequenced with immunoSEQ multiplex PCR; TCRdb's copy has only in-frame clones and lacks some. The sample shows nearly 2 million clones, roughly 95% of them seen only once. Sequencing used naive CD8+ T cells sorted from blood. The receptor source for this set is a man younger than 35 in good health.

The V and J genes are TRBV10-3 and TRBJ1-2; perhaps TRBD1 as D (5 bases). The V end lost 3 bases, the J end lost 4 bases, and 12 bases lay between the germline ends. The CDR3 has 14 amino acids. CDR1 is ENHRY and CDR2 is SYGVKD in the germline V gene. The CDR3 sequence: CAISDPGGFYGYTF. DNA for the CDR3: TGTGCCATCAGTGACCCGGGGGGTTTCTATGGCTACACCTTC.

The chain recombines TRBV2 with TRBJ1-4; tentative D call: TRBD1 (5 bases). The length of the CDR3 is 15 residues. In germline, CDR1 is SNHLY, CDR2 FYNNEI. Trimming stripped 3 bases from V and 1 base from J, with 9 bases between. The CDR3 region has the DNA TGTGCCAGCAGTGATCCGAGGGGAACTAATGAAAAACTGTTTTTT. It translates to CASSDPRGTNEKLFF.

The V and J genes are TRBV27 and TRBJ2-7, with 8 bases identical to TRBD1. The CDR3 consists of 17 residues. V shed 4 bases, J shed 0 bases, and the junction held 11 bases outside the gene matches. The germline V gene has CDR1 MNHEY and CDR2 SMNVEV (reference sequence). Here the CDR3 DNA reads TGTGCCAGCAGTTCCTCGGGGACAGGACGATTCTCCTACGAGCAGTACTTC. Residues: CASSSSGTGRFSYEQYF.

This clone appeared once. This rearrangement joins TRBV6-6 to TRBJ1-2, with D tentatively TRBD1 (6 bases). The CDR3 is 14 residues long. Germline V gene lookup returns CDR1 MNHNY and CDR2 SVGAGI (reference sequence). Trimming removed 0 bases at V and 4 bases at J, with 9 bases between. DNA for the CDR3: TGTGCCAGCAGTTACTCGGACAGCGCCTATGGCTACACCTTC. Protein sequence: CASSYSDSAYGYTF.

The table lists this clone with a count of one. The chain uses TRBV6-5 and TRBJ2-5; 9 bases align to TRBD2. Trimming cost V 4 bases and J 5 bases; bases outside gene matches: 11. The CDR3 has 16 amino acids. CDR1 and CDR2 (germline): MNHEY, SVGAGI. CDR3 coding DNA: TGTGCCAGCAGTTCCCTCCCGGCGGGAGGGCCGGAGACCCAGTACTTC. Protein product: CASSSLPAGGPETQYF.

V is TRBV4-3 and J is TRBJ2-5, with D hard to call. Trimming cost V 2 bases and J 2 bases, with 12 bases left between them. The CDR3 contains 15 residues. Germline V CDR1 and CDR2: LGHNA, YSLEER. The CDR3 reads CASSQIMAEQETQYF. The CDR3 region has the DNA TGCGCCAGCAGCCAAATAATGGCAGAACAAGAGACCCAGTACTTC.

This clone was detected a few times. The same CDR3 also results from other DNA sequences found in this sample. The chain joins TRBV11-2 to TRBJ2-7; no clear D gene. The CDR3 spans 12 residues. V was trimmed by 5 bases and J by 0 bases, leaving 5 bases between them. Per the germline V gene, CDR1 is SGHAT and CDR2 is FQNNGV. DNA of the CDR3: TGTGCCAGCAGCCCGAGCTCCTACGAGCAGTACTTC. It is translated as CASSPSSYEQYF.

The chain recombines TRBV4-1 with TRBJ1-2; D possibly corresponds to TRBD1 (5 bases). The CDR3 totals 12 residues. V was pared by 3 bases and J by 11 bases, with 13 bases between. Germline assignment: CDR1 MGHRA and CDR2 YSYEKL. The chain's CDR3 is CASSQTAGLYTF. DNA of the CDR3: TGCGCCAGCAGCCAGACCGCAGGGTTGTACACCTTC.

V and J are TRBV11-2 and TRBJ2-5; D not resolved. V was pared by 0 bases and J by 4 bases, with 12 bases between. This CDR3 is 15 amino acids long. Germline assignment: CDR1 SGHAT and CDR2 FQNNGV. The CDR3 nucleotides are TGTGCCAGCAGCTTAGACGGATTCCCAAGAGAGACCCAGTACTTC. Its protein is CASSLDGFPRETQYF.

The sample holds one count of this clone. V usage is TRBV13 and J usage is TRBJ1-4; no reliable D call. V lost 3 bases and J 4 bases, leaving 6 bases between the germline ends. The CDR3 sequence is 13 residues long. Germline CDR1 PRHDT, CDR2 FYEKMQ (reference sequence). CDR3 in amino acids: CASSLGFNEKLFF. CDR3 nucleotides: TGTGCCAGCAGCTTGGGGTTTAATGAAAAACTGTTTTTT.

The rearrangement links TRBV4-3 to TRBJ2-1; D gene ambiguous. V lost 0 bases and J 0 bases, leaving 6 bases between the germline ends. CDR3 size: 15 residues. Germline lookup yields CDR1 LGHNA and CDR2 YSLEER. The CDR3 bases are TGCGCCAGCAGCCAAGAACCGAGCTCCTACAATGAGCAGTTCTTC. As protein: CASSQEPSSYNEQFF.

About this clone itself: In the same sample, other DNA sequences code for this CDR3. J is TRBJ2-2 and V is TRBV30, with a weak D call TRBD2 (6 bases). The CDR3 contains 13 residues. Trimming took off 5 bases at V and 3 bases at J, with 10 bases between the two ends. CDR1 GTSNPN and CDR2 SVGIG come from the germline V gene (reference sequence). The CDR3 DNA follows: TGTGCCTGGTCCTGGGGGGACACCGGGGAGCTGTTTTTT. Amino acids: CAWSWGDTGELFF.

The V gene is TRBV9, the J gene TRBJ2-7, with TRBD1 identical over 8 bases. Germline V gene sequence: CDR1 SGDLS, CDR2 YYNGEE. Germline trimming cut 5 bases from V and 2 bases from J; bases unmatched to any gene: 3. The CDR3 is made up of 13 amino acids. CDR3 loop: CASSGQGPYEQYF. Written as DNA, the CDR3 is TGTGCCAGCAGTGGACAGGGTCCCTACGAGCAGTACTTC.

The chain has TRBV9 and TRBJ2-5; a weak D match, TRBD1 (6 bases). The CDR3 has 15 amino acids. The germline V and J ends were trimmed by 4 bases and 5 bases, with 18 bases remaining between them. The germline V gene has CDR1 SGDLS and CDR2 YYNGEE. CDR3 coding DNA: TGTGCCAGCAGCTCACGTAACGCAGGGGACGAGACCCAGTACTTC. Its protein product is CASSSRNAGDETQYF.

The chain is built from TRBV9 and TRBJ1-3; D is undetermined. V was pared by 4 bases and J by 3 bases, with 8 bases between. The CDR3 has 13 residues. CDR1 is SGDLS and CDR2 is YYNGEE in the germline V gene. CDR3 sequence reads: CASSPQGGNTIYF. CDR3 DNA sequence: TGTGCCAGCAGCCCCCAAGGTGGAAACACCATATATTTT.

V usage is TRBV11-2 and J usage is TRBJ2-1, with D possibly TRBD1 on 5 matching bases. Trimming pared 1 base from V and 7 bases from J, leaving 17 bases between. CDR3 size: 16 residues. Germline-derived CDR1 and CDR2 are SGHAT and FQNNGV. The CDR3 loop reads CASSLGLQAFGNEQFF. CDR3 in DNA: TGTGCCAGCAGCTTAGGGCTACAGGCTTTTGGGAATGAGCAGTTCTTC.